This T cell receptor beta chain came from a study of T cell changes during pregnancy in multiple sclerosis. Using immunoSEQ multiplex PCR, the repertoire was profiled, and TCRdb retains in-frame clones only, with some absent. The sample yields 85,000 to 100,000 clones, approximately 92% seen once. CDR1 is SEHNR and CDR2 is FQNEAQ in the germline V gene (reference sequence). The CDR3 extends over 14 amino acids. V was clipped by 5 bases and J by 0 bases, with 10 bases between them. The rearrangement joins TRBV7-9 to TRBJ2-5; a weak D match, TRBD1 (6 bases). The material was peripheral blood, obtained in the first trimester of pregnancy. This sequence was found in a female donor with multiple sclerosis, enrolled in a pregnancy study. CDR3 bases: TGTGCCAGCAGCCCCGGACAGTACCAAGAGACCCAGTACTTC. This gives the protein CASSPGQYQETQYF.